This TCR beta chain was found in a study of T cell repertoires in ileal Crohn's disease. Study in general: The M0 sample came from the inflamed ileal portion of the resected specimen. Each sample's TCRB immunosequencing used about 470 nanograms of biopsy DNA.

Time point specified: inflamed ileum from the surgical specimen. CDR3 length: 16 amino acids. Germline-derived CDR1 and CDR2 are SGHRS and YFSETQ. V lost 0 bases and J lost 1; bases outside the gene matches: 3. Sequenced by immunoSEQ multiplex PCR; TCRdb stores in-frame clones only, minus some. The sample lists more than 15,000 clones, about 76% occurring once. General study findings and limits: Compared with non-smokers, active smokers at surgery showed more clonal expansions. Mucosal expansions were suggested to be mainly CD8 T cells.

This clone occurred once. The antigen is undetermined. The clonotype originates from an adult with Crohn's disease. Sample: ileal tissue. This chain connects TRBV5-1 to TRBJ2-2, with 7 nucleotides matching TRBD2. This CDR3 is CASSLAGGKNTGELFF. The DNA for the CDR3 is TGCGCCAGCAGCTTGGCCGGGGGGAAGAACACCGGGGAGCTGTTTTTT.